This T cell receptor beta chain originates from a study of a mutant IDH1 vaccine in newly diagnosed glioma. Study overall: In some groups vaccination began 4-6 weeks post-radiotherapy; others received it with temozolomide. Treated patients showed a male proportion of around 62%, a female proportion of about 40%, and a mean age of about 41 years. Findings and caveats of the study: Pseudoprogression appeared unlinked to shifts in leading peripheral T cell clonotypes.

Trimming removed 3 bases from V and 5 bases from J, with 7 bases in between. The germline V gene has CDR1 LNHDA and CDR2 SQIVND (reference sequence). The CDR3 is 13 amino acids. This clone has a handful of counts. Its antigen remains unidentified. The time point here: week 47, end of study. With topical imiquimod, each dose of the vaccine consisted of 300 ug of mutant IDH1 20-mer peptide. Astrocytomas found in donors were new, WHO grade 3 or 4, IDH1-mutant and ATRX-lost. Using immunoSEQ multiplex PCR, the repertoire was profiled, and TCRdb retains in-frame clones only, with some absent. Among tens of thousands of clones, about 81% were seen once, and the ten largest hold approximately 4.6%.

Here the sequenced sample was PBMCs, taken from a glioma patient whose treatment included an IDH1 peptide vaccine. This sequence was found in a woman between 25 and 40 years old with glioma. Some clones in this sample may be carry-over from other donors' samples. The rearrangement links TRBV19 to TRBJ2-2; D remains ambiguous. The CDR3 DNA is TGTGCCAGTAGTATTTCCCCGACCGGGGAGCTGTTTTTT. This codes for CASSISPTGELFF.